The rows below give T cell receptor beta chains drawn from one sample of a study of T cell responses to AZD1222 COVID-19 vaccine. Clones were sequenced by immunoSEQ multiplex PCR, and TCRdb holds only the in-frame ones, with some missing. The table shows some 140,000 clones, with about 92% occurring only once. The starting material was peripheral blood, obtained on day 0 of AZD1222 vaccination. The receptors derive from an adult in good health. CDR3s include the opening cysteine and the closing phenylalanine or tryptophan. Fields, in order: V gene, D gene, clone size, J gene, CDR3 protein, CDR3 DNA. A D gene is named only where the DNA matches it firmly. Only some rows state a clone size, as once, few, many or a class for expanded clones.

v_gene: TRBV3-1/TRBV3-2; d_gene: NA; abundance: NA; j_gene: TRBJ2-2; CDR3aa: CASSPGVGVGELFF; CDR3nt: TGTGCCAGCAGCCCTGGAGTAGGGGTCGGGGAGCTGTTTTTT
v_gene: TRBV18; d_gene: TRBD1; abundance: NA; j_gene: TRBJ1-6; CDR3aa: CASSRGGTGASPLHF; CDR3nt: TGTGCCAGCTCAAGAGGGGGGACAGGGGCTTCACCCCTCCACTTT
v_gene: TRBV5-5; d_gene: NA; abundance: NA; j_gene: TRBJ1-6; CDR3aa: CASSLEGGDIYYNSPLHF; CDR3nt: TGTGCCAGCAGCTTGGAGGGGGGGGATATCTACTATAATTCACCCCTCCACTTT
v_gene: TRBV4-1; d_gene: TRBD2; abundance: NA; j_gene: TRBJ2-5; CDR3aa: CASNPAGARETQYF; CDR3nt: TGCGCCAGCAACCCGGCGGGAGCCCGAGAGACCCAGTACTTC
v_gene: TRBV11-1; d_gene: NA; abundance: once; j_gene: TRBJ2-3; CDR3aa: CASSSFRSITHTQYF; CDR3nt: TGTGCCAGCAGCTCGTTTCGCTCTATTACACATACGCAGTATTTT
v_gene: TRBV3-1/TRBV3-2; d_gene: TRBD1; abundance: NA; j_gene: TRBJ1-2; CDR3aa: CASSQDLGTGRGYTF; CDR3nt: TGTGCCAGCAGCCAAGATCTTGGGACAGGGAGGGGATACACCTTC
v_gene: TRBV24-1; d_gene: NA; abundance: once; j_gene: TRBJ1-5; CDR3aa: CATSEDLGLGNQPQHF; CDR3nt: TGTGCCACCAGTGAAGACCTTGGGCTGGGCAATCAGCCCCAGCATTTT
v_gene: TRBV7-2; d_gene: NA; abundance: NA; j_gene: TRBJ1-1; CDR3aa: CASSLEGIGTEAFF; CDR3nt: TGTGCCAGCAGCTTAGAAGGTATTGGGACTGAAGCTTTCTTT
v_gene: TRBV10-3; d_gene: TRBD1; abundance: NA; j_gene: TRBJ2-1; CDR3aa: CAISKTDRAMDEQFF; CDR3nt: TGTGCCATCAGTAAGACGGACAGGGCGATGGATGAGCAGTTCTTC
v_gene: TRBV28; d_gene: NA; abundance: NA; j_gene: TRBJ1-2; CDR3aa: CASSFQGRVGYTF; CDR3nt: TGTGCCAGCAGTTTCCAGGGGCGGGTTGGCTACACCTTC
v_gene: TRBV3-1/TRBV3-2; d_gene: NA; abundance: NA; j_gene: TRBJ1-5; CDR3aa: CASSQGTSSNQPQHF; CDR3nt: TGTGCCAGCAGCCAGGGGACCAGTAGCAATCAGCCCCAGCATTTT
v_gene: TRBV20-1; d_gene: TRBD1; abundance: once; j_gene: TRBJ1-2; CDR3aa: CSASGTAGGYGYTF; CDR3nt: TGCAGTGCTAGTGGGACAGCCGGCGGCTATGGCTACACCTTC
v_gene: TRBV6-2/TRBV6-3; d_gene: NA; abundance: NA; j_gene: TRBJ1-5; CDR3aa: CASSRPGGVGNQPQHF; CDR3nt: TGTGCCAGCAGTCGACCGGGGGGCGTGGGCAATCAGCCCCAGCATTTT
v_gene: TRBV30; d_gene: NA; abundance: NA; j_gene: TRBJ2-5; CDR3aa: CAWITRGKETQYF; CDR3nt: TGTGCCTGGATTACCAGGGGAAAAGAGACCCAGTACTTC
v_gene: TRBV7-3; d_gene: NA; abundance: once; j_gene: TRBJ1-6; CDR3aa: CASSLTGDGNSPLHF; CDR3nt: TGTGCCAGCAGCTTAACCGGGGACGGTAATTCACCCCTCCACTTT
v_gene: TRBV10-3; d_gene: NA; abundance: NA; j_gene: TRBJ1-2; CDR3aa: CAISERDHGYTF; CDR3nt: TGTGCCATCAGTGAACGGGATCACGGCTACACCTTC
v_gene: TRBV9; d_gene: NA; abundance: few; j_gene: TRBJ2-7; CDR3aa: CASNRDGGSYEQYF; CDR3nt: TGTGCCAGCAACCGGGACGGGGGATCCTACGAGCAGTACTTC
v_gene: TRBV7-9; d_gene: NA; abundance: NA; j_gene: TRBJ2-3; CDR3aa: CASSPAGGIRDTQYF; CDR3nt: TGTGCCAGCAGCCCCGCAGGGGGGATTAGGGATACGCAGTATTTT
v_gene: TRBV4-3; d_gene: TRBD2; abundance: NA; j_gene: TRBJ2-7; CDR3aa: CASSRAGRYEQYF; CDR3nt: TGCGCCAGCAGCCGAGCGGGAAGGTACGAGCAGTACTTC
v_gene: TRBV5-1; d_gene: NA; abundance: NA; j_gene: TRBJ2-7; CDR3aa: CASSLEISPYEQYF; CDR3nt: TGCGCCAGCAGCTTGGAGATTAGCCCCTACGAGCAGTACTTC
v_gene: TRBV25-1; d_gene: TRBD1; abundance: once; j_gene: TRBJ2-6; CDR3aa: CASSDVDRDSGANVLTF; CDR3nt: TGTGCCAGCAGTGATGTCGACAGGGACTCTGGGGCCAACGTCCTGACTTTC
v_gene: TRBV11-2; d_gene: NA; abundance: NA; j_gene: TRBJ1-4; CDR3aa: CASSRDLNEKLFF; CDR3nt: TGTGCCAGTTCCAGGGACCTTAATGAAAAACTGTTTTTT
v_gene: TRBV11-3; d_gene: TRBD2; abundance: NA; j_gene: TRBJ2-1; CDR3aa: CASSPGASGMSYNEQFF; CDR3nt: TGTGCCAGCAGCCCCGGGGCTAGCGGGATGAGTTACAATGAGCAGTTCTTC
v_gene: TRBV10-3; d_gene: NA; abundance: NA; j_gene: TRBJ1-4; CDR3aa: CAISANTDIGVEKLFF; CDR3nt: TGTGCCATCAGTGCAAACACGGACATAGGGGTGGAAAAACTGTTTTTT
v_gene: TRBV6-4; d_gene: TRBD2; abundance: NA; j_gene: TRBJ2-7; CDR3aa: CASSDVAGGPGEQYF; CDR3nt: TGTGCCAGCAGTGATGTAGCGGGAGGGCCCGGCGAGCAGTACTTC
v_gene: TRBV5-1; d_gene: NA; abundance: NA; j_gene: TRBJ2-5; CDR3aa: CASSLGVQETQYF; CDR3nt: TGCGCCAGCAGCCTCGGGGTCCAAGAGACCCAGTACTTC
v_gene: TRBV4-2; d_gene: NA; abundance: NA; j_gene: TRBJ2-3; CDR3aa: CASSQDEVTDTQYF; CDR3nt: TGTGCCAGCAGCCAAGATGAAGTCACAGATACGCAGTATTTT
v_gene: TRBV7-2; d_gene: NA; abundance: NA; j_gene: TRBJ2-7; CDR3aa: CASSLGQGSPREQYF; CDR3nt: TGTGCCAGCAGCTTAGGGCAGGGGTCACCTCGCGAGCAGTACTTC
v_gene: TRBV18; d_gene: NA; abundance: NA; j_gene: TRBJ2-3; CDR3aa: CASSPSLGQGMLDTQYF; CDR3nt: TGTGCCAGCTCTCCCTCCCTCGGCCAGGGAATGTTAGATACGCAGTATTTT
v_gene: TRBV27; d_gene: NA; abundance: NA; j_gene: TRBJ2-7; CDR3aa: CASSLGASYEQYF; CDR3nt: TGTGCCAGCAGTTTAGGTGCTTCCTACGAGCAGTACTTC
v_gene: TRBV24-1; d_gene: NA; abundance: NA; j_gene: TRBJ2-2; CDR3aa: CATRDPNTGELFF; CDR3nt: TGTGCCACCAGGGACCCTAACACCGGGGAGCTGTTTTTT
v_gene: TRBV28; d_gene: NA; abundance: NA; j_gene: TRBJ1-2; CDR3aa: CASSFVGRLGYTF; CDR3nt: TGTGCCAGCAGTTTCGTCGGGAGGTTAGGCTACACCTTC
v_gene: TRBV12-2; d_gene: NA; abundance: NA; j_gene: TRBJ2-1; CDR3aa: CASRFSGLISYNEQFF; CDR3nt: TGTGCAAGTCGCTTCTCTGGCTTGATCTCCTACAATGAGCAGTTCTTC
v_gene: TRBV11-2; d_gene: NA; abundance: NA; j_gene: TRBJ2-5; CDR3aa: CASSSWGGERETQYF; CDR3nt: TGTGCCAGCAGCTCCTGGGGCGGCGAACGGGAGACCCAGTACTTC
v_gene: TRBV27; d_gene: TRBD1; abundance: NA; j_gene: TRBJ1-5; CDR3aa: CASSPGTGSQPQHF; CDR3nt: TGTGCCAGCAGCCCCGGGACAGGGAGTCAGCCCCAGCATTTT
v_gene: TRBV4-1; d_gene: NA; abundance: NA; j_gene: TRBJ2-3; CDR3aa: CASSQARVGQSTDTQYF; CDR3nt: TGCGCCAGCAGCCAAGCCAGGGTGGGGCAGAGCACAGATACGCAGTATTTT
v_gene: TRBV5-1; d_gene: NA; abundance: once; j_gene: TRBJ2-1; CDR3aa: CASSVSQGFYNEQFF; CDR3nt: TGCGCCAGCAGCGTGTCACAGGGATTCTACAATGAGCAGTTCTTC
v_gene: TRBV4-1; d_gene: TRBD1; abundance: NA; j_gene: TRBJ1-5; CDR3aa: CASSQPTGKDQPQHF; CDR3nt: TGCGCCAGCAGCCAACCGACAGGGAAAGATCAGCCCCAGCATTTT
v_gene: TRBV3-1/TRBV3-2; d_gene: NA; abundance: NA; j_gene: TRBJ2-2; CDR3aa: CASSQAGAETGELFF; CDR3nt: TGTGCCAGCAGCCAGGCAGGGGCGGAGACCGGGGAGCTGTTTTTT
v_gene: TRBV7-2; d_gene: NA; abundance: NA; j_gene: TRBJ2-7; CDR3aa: CASSSRTALYEQYF; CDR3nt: TGTGCCAGCAGCAGCCGGACAGCCCTCTACGAGCAGTACTTC
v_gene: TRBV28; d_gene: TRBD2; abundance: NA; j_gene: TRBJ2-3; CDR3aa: CASSPGLAGGLRDTQYF; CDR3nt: TGTGCCAGCAGTCCCGGGCTAGCGGGCGGCCTACGGGATACGCAGTATTTT
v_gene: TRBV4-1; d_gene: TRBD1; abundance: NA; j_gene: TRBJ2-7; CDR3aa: CASSRTATGGSYEQYF; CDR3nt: TGCGCCAGCAGCCGCACCGCGACAGGGGGATCCTACGAGCAGTACTTC
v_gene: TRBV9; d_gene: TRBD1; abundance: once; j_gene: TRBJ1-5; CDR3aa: CASSSTGAGQPQHF; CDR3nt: TGTGCCAGCTCAAGTACAGGGGCAGGTCAGCCCCAGCATTTT
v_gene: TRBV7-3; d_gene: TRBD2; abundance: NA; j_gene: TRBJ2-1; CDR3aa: CASSIPVAGVNNEQFF; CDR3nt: TGTGCCAGCAGCATTCCAGTAGCGGGGGTCAACAATGAGCAGTTCTTC